The TCR beta chain under discussion was sequenced for a study of vaccination effects on CD4 cells after COVID-19. Regarding the study as a whole: Healthy vaccinees showed cross-reactivity with common cold coronaviruses in only 1 of 255 vaccine-induced clones. After vaccination, at late timepoints, clones induced by infection and by vaccine contracted markedly.

Only in-frame clones appear in the TCRdb table, and some are missing; sequencing was by immunoSEQ multiplex PCR. Of approximately 54,000 clones listed, around 85% are singletons. With regard to this clone: Its antigen remains unknown.

This CDR3 is built from 16 residues. Trimming took off 6 bases at V and 0 bases at J, with 15 bases between the two ends. CDR1 MNHEY and CDR2 SMNVEV come from the germline V gene (reference sequence). Sequencing followed a ViraFEST assay step that expanded antigen-specific CD4+ T cells with viral peptide pools. Investigators separated out CD4+ T cells once about 10 days of culture had passed. Researchers reported culturing two million PBMC in each well, adding about 9.5 IU/ml IL-2 and 10 ug/ml peptides. IL-2 medium took the place of half the medium on both days 3 and 7. Sample: CD4+ T cells from PBMCs cultured with HCoV-229E spike peptides, taken before COVID-19 vaccination. The receptor's source is a human donor who received a COVID-19 vaccine. The V call is TRBV27, the J call TRBJ1-5; weak D call: TRBD1 (5 bases). The DNA of the CDR3 is TGTGCCAGCAGAGCCTATGGAGGGGTTAGCAATCAGCCCCAGCATTTT. This sequence encodes CASRAYGGVSNQPQHF.